Listed below are T cell receptor beta chains from one sample, sequenced in a study of Ad26.COV2.S vaccination and SARS-CoV-2 variants. TCRdb's table, derived via immunoSEQ multiplex PCR, lists solely in-frame clones and lacks some. Of about 380,000 clones in the sample, around four fifths were seen once. The material sequenced was peripheral blood, taken in a trial of Ad26.COV2.S vaccine versus placebo. These receptors all stem from a person aged 18 to 65 who received the Ad26.COV2.S COVID-19 vaccine or a placebo. The CDR3 runs from the conserved cysteine through the conserved F or W. D genes are given only for firm matches. Some rows mark clone size as missing; the rest say once, few, many or name a class of expanded clone.

>TRBV29-1|.|TRBJ1-1|.
CSVQSNTEAFF
TGCAGCGTACAATCCAACACTGAAGCTTTCTTT
>TRBV28|.|TRBJ1-5|.
CASSLGPPGQPQHF
TGTGCCAGCAGTTTAGGGCCCCCGGGGCAGCCCCAGCATTTT
>TRBV11-2|.|TRBJ2-3|few
CASSLSVADTQYF
TGTGCCAGCAGCTTATCGGTTGCAGATACGCAGTATTTT
>TRBV12-5|.|TRBJ1-5|.
CASGLGLGGGRNQPQHF
TGTGCTAGTGGTTTGGGGTTGGGGGGCGGAAGGAATCAGCCCCAGCATTTT
>TRBV3-1/TRBV3-2|TRBD1|TRBJ2-6|.
CASSQQGAGANVLTF
TGTGCCAGCAGCCAACAGGGGGCGGGGGCCAACGTCCTGACTTTC
>TRBV4-1|.|TRBJ1-2|.
CASSKVVPPSSRGYTF
TGCGCCAGCAGCAAAGTGGTACCCCCCTCCTCACGTGGCTACACCTTC
>TRBV9|TRBD1|TRBJ1-2|.
CASSVVGAGGNNGYTF
TGTGCCAGCAGCGTAGTTGGGGCAGGGGGGAATAATGGCTACACCTTC
>TRBV13|.|TRBJ2-2|.
CASSSAPWNTGELFF
TGTGCCAGCAGCTCCGCACCCTGGAACACCGGGGAGCTGTTTTTT
>TRBV27|.|TRBJ1-5|few
CASSAPRGAQHF
TGTGCCAGCAGTGCCCCCCGGGGGGCCCAGCATTTT
>TRBV7-3|.|TRBJ2-7|.
CASSLHPGDYYEQYF
TGTGCCAGCAGCCTCCATCCAGGGGACTACTACGAGCAGTACTTC
>TRBV7-2|TRBD1|TRBJ1-5|.
CASSADRGILSNQPQHF
TGTGCCAGCAGCGCGGACAGGGGGATACTTAGCAATCAGCCCCAGCATTTT
>TRBV11-1|.|TRBJ2-1|.
CASSLARPNPYNEQFF
TGTGCCAGCAGCTTAGCCAGACCAAACCCCTACAATGAGCAGTTCTTC
>TRBV5-6|.|TRBJ2-2|.
CASSLYRAVRTGELFF
TGTGCCAGCAGCTTGTATCGGGCAGTTCGCACCGGGGAGCTGTTTTTT
>TRBV4-1|.|TRBJ2-7|.
CASSQGQDAEQYF
TGCGCCAGCAGCCAAGGGCAGGATGCCGAGCAGTACTTC
>TRBV5-1|.|TRBJ1-1|few
CASSLDPGTEAFF
TGCGCCAGCAGCTTGGATCCGGGAACTGAAGCTTTCTTT
>TRBV18|TRBD1|TRBJ1-5|.
CASTRQGGDQPQHF
TGTGCCAGCACCAGACAGGGTGGGGATCAGCCCCAGCATTTT
>TRBV18|.|TRBJ1-1|few
CASSPLNTEAFF
TGTGCCAGCTCACCTCTGAACACTGAAGCTTTCTTT
>TRBV7-9|.|TRBJ2-2|.
CASSFGVGGELFF
TGTGCCAGCAGCTTCGGGGTCGGCGGGGAGCTGTTTTTT
>TRBV11-2|TRBD2|TRBJ2-1|many
CASSTSGYNEQFF
TGTGCCAGCAGCACTAGCGGATACAATGAGCAGTTCTTC
>TRBV5-5|.|TRBJ1-5|.
CASSRARHPLGQPQHF
TGTGCCAGCAGCCGGGCCCGGCACCCCTTAGGGCAGCCCCAGCATTTT
>TRBV19|.|TRBJ2-1|.
CASSTIAGGLGVRQFF
TGTGCCAGTAGCACAATCGCCGGGGGGCTGGGTGTTCGGCAGTTCTTC
>TRBV6-1|.|TRBJ1-2|.
CASSELAGVYGYTF
TGTGCCAGCAGTGAATTAGCGGGGGTCTATGGCTACACCTTC
>TRBV9|.|TRBJ2-2|.
CASSRLPGHGTGELFF
TGTGCCAGCAGCCGCCTCCCAGGGCATGGGACCGGGGAGCTGTTTTTT
>TRBV10-1|.|TRBJ2-7|few
CAPESCEQYF
TGCGCACCAGAATCTTGCGAGCAGTACTTC
>TRBV7-6|.|TRBJ1-1|.
CASSLGDTRGNTEAFF
TGTGCCAGCAGCTTAGGGGACACAAGGGGGAACACTGAAGCTTTCTTT
>TRBV7-2|.|TRBJ2-3|.
CASSLSQRDTQYF
TGTGCCAGCAGCTTATCACAGCGAGATACGCAGTATTTT
>TRBV30|.|TRBJ1-6|.
CAWSVNFNSPLHF
TGTGCCTGGAGTGTCAACTTTAATTCACCCCTCCACTTT
>TRBV29-1|.|TRBJ2-2|.
CSVVGRAGTGELFF
TGCAGCGTTGTTGGGCGGGCCGGAACCGGGGAGCTGTTTTTT
>TRBV24-1|.|TRBJ2-7|.
CATSDLRLPYEQYF
TGTGCCACCAGTGATTTGCGGCTTCCCTACGAGCAGTACTTC
>TRBV7-3|.|TRBJ1-3|.
CASSLDWGSNTIYF
TGTGCCAGCAGCTTAGACTGGGGCTCCAACACCATATATTTT
>TRBV14|.|TRBJ2-1|.
CASSQSSSYNEQFF
TGTGCCAGCAGTCAGTCGAGCTCCTACAATGAGCAGTTCTTC
>TRBV15|.|TRBJ2-7|.
CATSRGPASDSYEQYF
TGTGCCACCAGCAGAGGGCCAGCAAGCGACTCCTACGAGCAGTACTTC
>TRBV18|.|TRBJ1-4|.
CASSPSGPQVNEKLFF
TGTGCCAGCTCACCATCCGGCCCTCAGGTTAATGAAAAACTGTTTTTT
>TRBV19|.|TRBJ1-2|few
CASRDYGYTF
TGTGCCAGCCGAGATTATGGCTACACCTTC